This T cell receptor beta chain came from a study of blood T cell repertoires in COVID-19. This CDR3 is built from 15 residues. V was clipped by 3 bases and J by 2 bases, with 12 bases between them. CDR1 is MGHDK and CDR2 is SYGVNS in the germline V gene. Generated by immunoSEQ multiplex PCR, the TCRdb table keeps only in-frame clones and is missing some. The sample includes some 290,000 clones, around 86% of them seen just once. The chain uses TRBV25-1 and TRBJ2-3; possible D gene TRBD2, 7 bases. Sequenced: peripheral blood. The origin of this receptor is a young man with active or convalescent COVID-19. Here the CDR3 reads CASSEGGANTDTQYF. CDR3 nucleotide sequence: TGTGCCAGCAGTGAGGGGGGGGCTAACACAGATACGCAGTATTTT.